The clone carrying this T cell receptor beta chain was counted between two and nine times. What it binds is not known. The record originates from a study of T-cell reconstitution after alpha-beta-depleted transplantation in children. Findings of the study overall: After transplant, at about two months, alpha-beta T cells were reportedly derived from several hundred expanded graft clones.

Unique molecular identifiers featured in how the TCRbeta library was prepared. MiXCR, run by TCRdb on the PCR reads, gives a single entry per CDR3 protein. The sample records 700,000 to 850,000 distinct CDR3 sequences, about 15% being singletons. V was trimmed by 4 bases and J by 5 bases, leaving 12 bases between them. CDR3 size: 14 residues. Germline V CDR1 and CDR2: SGHDN, FVKESK. The rearrangement joins TRBV14 to TRBJ2-4; D not certain. Sample: PBMCs, mostly from graft donor cells, taken 360 days after TCRalphabeta/CD19-depleted stem cell transplant. The receptor's source is a male patient younger than 18 who had a stem cell transplant for acute lymphoblastic leukemia, so the T cells may come from the graft donor. The CDR3 is CASSPDRTENIQYF. The CDR3 DNA sequence: TGTGCCAGCAGCCCGGATAGGACGGAAAACATTCAGTACTTC.